The 17 T cell receptor beta chains in this list originate from one sample, sequenced in a study of blood T cell repertoires in COVID-19. Assay used: immunoSEQ multiplex PCR; TCRdb lists only in-frame clones, some missing. The profile shows about 230,000 clones, more than 70% of them singletons. The specimen was PBMCs or T cells enriched from blood (not recorded which). The receptors originated from a woman aged 40 to 49 with acute COVID-19.

The table lists this clone with a count of one. The chain has TRBV9 and TRBJ2-3; 11 bases are a match to TRBD2. The ends lost 1 base at V and 4 bases at J; junction bases unmatched: 8. The CDR3 loop spans 17 amino acids. Germline V gives CDR1 SGDLS, CDR2 YYNGEE. The CDR3 loop is CASSVRGASGGPDTQYF. CDR3 in DNA: TGTGCCAGCAGCGTAAGGGGTGCTAGCGGGGGGCCAGATACGCAGTATTTT. Based on the CDR3 plus reference TRBV9 and TRBJ2-3, the full variable domain is DSGVTQTPKHLITATGQRVTLRCSPRSGDLSVYWYQQSLDQGLQFLIQYYNGEERAKGNILERFSAQQFPDLHSELNLSSLELGDSALYFCASSVRGASGGPDTQYFGPGTRLTVL.

V gene TRBV28 combines with J gene TRBJ1-2; weak D call: TRBD1 (6 bases). CDR1 is MDHEN, CDR2 SYDVKM, per germline. This CDR3 is built from 13 residues. Deletions cut 5 bases from V and 4 bases from J, with 11 bases between. The CDR3 region has the DNA TGTGCCAGCAGTCAACAGGGCTTCTATGGCTACACCTTC. Its protein is CASSQQGFYGYTF.

This clone was recorded once. The V call is TRBV10-3, the J call TRBJ2-5; 14 bases agree with TRBD2. V shed 0 bases, J shed 5 bases, and the junction held 20 bases outside the gene matches. CDR1 is ENHRY, CDR2 SYGVKD, per germline. The CDR3 has 22 residues. CDR3 nucleotide sequence: TGTGCCATCAGTGAGTCGAGAAGGGGACTAGCGGGAGCGGGGAGAGAGTATGAGACCCAGTACTTC. It is translated as CAISESRRGLAGAGREYETQYF.

The rearrangement uses TRBV7-8 and TRBJ2-3; TRBD2 might be the D (5 bases). The CDR3 has 14 residues. Trimming pared 4 bases from V and 0 bases from J, leaving 8 bases between. In germline, CDR1 is SGHVS, CDR2 FQNEAQ. CDR3: CASSSTGSTDTQYF. The CDR3 nucleotides read TGTGCCAGCAGCTCCACGGGGAGCACAGATACGCAGTATTTT.

V and J are TRBV10-3 and TRBJ1-2; 8 bases match TRBD1. Germline V gene sequence: CDR1 ENHRY, CDR2 SYGVKD. This CDR3 has 13 amino acids. V lost 6 bases and J lost 4; bases outside the gene matches: 4. The CDR3 protein is CAIRDRVSYGYTF. As DNA, the CDR3 is TGTGCCATCAGGGACAGGGTCAGCTATGGCTACACCTTC.

The genes are TRBV28 and TRBJ1-1; perhaps TRBD1 as D (5 bases). Germline assignment: CDR1 MDHEN and CDR2 SYDVKM. With 4 bases removed from V and 6 bases from J, the gap between germline ends came to 9 bases. The CDR3 contains 12 residues. The DNA for the CDR3 is TGTGCCAGCAGTTCAGGGAGGGCTGAAGCTTTCTTT. This translates into CASSSGRAEAFF.

The chain combines TRBV9 with TRBJ2-2; maybe TRBD1 (6 bases). This CDR3 comprises 15 residues. Germline lookup yields CDR1 SGDLS and CDR2 YYNGEE. Trimming pared 0 bases from V and 5 bases from J, leaving 11 bases between. Here the CDR3 DNA reads TGTGCCAGCAGCGTAGACGGACAGTTAACCGGGGAGCTGTTTTTT. This sequence encodes CASSVDGQLTGELFF.

The chain combines TRBV5-4 with TRBJ2-5, with 11 bases fitting TRBD2. The germline V gene encodes CDR1 SGHNT and CDR2 YYREEE (reference sequence). The CDR3 extends over 15 amino acids. V gave up 4 bases and J gave up 2 bases; unmatched junction bases: 4. The chain's CDR3 is CASSPGTSGQETQYF. CDR3 coding DNA: TGTGCCAGCAGCCCCGGGACTAGCGGACAAGAGACCCAGTACTTC.

The V gene is TRBV7-2, the J gene TRBJ2-7, with D perhaps TRBD2 (6 bases). Germline V gene sequence: CDR1 SGHTA, CDR2 FQGNSA. V was cut by 2 bases and J by 6 bases, with 14 bases left in between. This CDR3 has 14 residues. The CDR3 sequence: CASSLRLGGAEQYF. The CDR3 DNA is TGTGCCAGCAGCTTAAGGTTAGGAGGGGCCGAGCAGTACTTC.

The genes are TRBV19 and TRBJ1-2; 8 bases line up with TRBD1. CDR3 length: 15 residues. Germline V gives CDR1 LNHDA, CDR2 SQIVND (reference sequence). After removal of 7 bases from V and 2 bases from J, the junction contained 9 bases not matched to a gene. CDR3 amino acids: CASTPSGGLNYGYTF. The CDR3, as DNA: TGTGCCAGTACCCCATCAGGGGGCCTCAACTATGGCTACACCTTC.

The chain employs TRBV19 and TRBJ1-2, with a tentative D call TRBD1 (5 bases). Trimming cost V 8 bases and J 7 bases, with 20 bases left between them. The CDR3 spans 14 residues. Germline V gene sequence: CDR1 LNHDA, CDR2 SQIVND (reference sequence). In DNA, the CDR3 is TGTGCCAGTGGACCAGGGTTATCAGTCCCTGGCTACACCTTC. Translating gives CASGPGLSVPGYTF.

The table lists this clone with a count of one. The V and J genes are TRBV7-9 and TRBJ2-5; D perhaps matches TRBD2 (5 bases). Trimming removed 3 bases from V and 0 bases from J, with 8 bases in between. The germline V gene encodes CDR1 SEHNR and CDR2 FQNEAQ (reference sequence). The CDR3 is made up of 14 amino acids. The CDR3 loop is CASSFSTNQETQYF. The CDR3 DNA reads as TGTGCCAGCAGCTTCTCGACTAACCAAGAGACCCAGTACTTC.

The chain has TRBV7-2 and TRBJ2-1; 7 positions agree with TRBD2. Germline-derived CDR1 and CDR2 are SGHTA and FQGNSA. Trimming took 1 base from V and 4 from J; bases not matched to a gene: 7. This CDR3 has 16 residues. The CDR3 loop is CASSLDVASGYNEQFF. DNA for the CDR3: TGTGCCAGCAGCTTAGATGTGGCTAGCGGTTACAATGAGCAGTTCTTC.

The chain uses TRBV6-5 and TRBJ1-1; D not resolved. The germline V and J ends were trimmed by 2 bases and 7 bases, with 5 bases remaining between them. The CDR3 runs 11 residues. CDR1 and CDR2 (germline): MNHEY, SVGAGI. In nucleotides, the CDR3 is TGTGCCAGCAGTTACATGTATGAAGCTTTCTTT. Translated, it gives CASSYMYEAFF.

This rearrangement joins TRBV9 to TRBJ1-2, with D perhaps matching TRBD1 (6 bases). The CDR3 length is 15 residues. The germline V gene encodes CDR1 SGDLS and CDR2 YYNGEE. The V end was cut by 0 bases, the J end by 3 bases, with 12 bases between. The CDR3 spells CASSVGAGAHYGYTF. CDR3 coding DNA: TGTGCCAGCAGCGTAGGGGCAGGGGCACACTATGGCTACACCTTC.

This clone occurred a few times. The gene calls are TRBV27 and TRBJ1-3, with 10 nucleotides matching TRBD1. Looked up from germline, CDR1 is MNHEY and CDR2 is SMNVEV (reference sequence). V trimming: 6 bases; J trimming: 2 bases; junction bases outside the gene matches: 1. The CDR3 extends over 14 amino acids. The CDR3 bases are TGTGCCAGCAGGGGGACAGGGGCTGGAAACACCATATATTTT. This encodes CASRGTGAGNTIYF.

The J gene is TRBJ2-1, the V gene TRBV5-1; 8 bases are shared with TRBD2. Germline CDR1 is SGHRS and CDR2 is YFSETQ. The CDR3 has 15 residues. V trimming: 4 bases; J trimming: 4 bases; junction bases outside the gene matches: 7. The CDR3 nucleotides are TGCGCCAGCAGCGATAGCGGGGACAATTACAATGAGCAGTTCTTC. Encoded protein: CASSDSGDNYNEQFF.